This TCR beta chain was captured in a study of EBV T-cell therapy then PD-1 blockade in nasopharyngeal carcinoma. Treatment given: AdE1-LMPpoly-expanded autologous EBV-specific T-cell therapy followed by anti-PD-1 nivolumab. Concerning this clone itself: Its antigen is not known.

The data were produced by immunoSEQ multiplex PCR, yet TCRdb's version contains in-frame clones alone and is incomplete. The repertoire consists of some 20,000 clones, with roughly 84% occurring once and the leading ten covering approximately 31%. This receptor was identified in a man between 35 and 55 years old with nasopharyngeal carcinoma. Sequencing was performed on CD8+ T cells from blood, taken at day 33 from a patient whose treatment included autologous EBV-specific T cells and nivolumab.

The CDR3 reads CASSMTIAGLDDTQYF. The CDR3 region has the DNA TGCGCCAGCAGCATGACCATAGCGGGGTTGGACGATACGCAGTATTTT. V is TRBV5-1 and J is TRBJ2-3; 8 bases are a match to TRBD2. This CDR3 is built from 16 residues. Trimming at V came to 4 bases and at J to 6 bases, leaving 13 bases not matched to a gene. Germline loops: CDR1 SGHRS, CDR2 YFSETQ.